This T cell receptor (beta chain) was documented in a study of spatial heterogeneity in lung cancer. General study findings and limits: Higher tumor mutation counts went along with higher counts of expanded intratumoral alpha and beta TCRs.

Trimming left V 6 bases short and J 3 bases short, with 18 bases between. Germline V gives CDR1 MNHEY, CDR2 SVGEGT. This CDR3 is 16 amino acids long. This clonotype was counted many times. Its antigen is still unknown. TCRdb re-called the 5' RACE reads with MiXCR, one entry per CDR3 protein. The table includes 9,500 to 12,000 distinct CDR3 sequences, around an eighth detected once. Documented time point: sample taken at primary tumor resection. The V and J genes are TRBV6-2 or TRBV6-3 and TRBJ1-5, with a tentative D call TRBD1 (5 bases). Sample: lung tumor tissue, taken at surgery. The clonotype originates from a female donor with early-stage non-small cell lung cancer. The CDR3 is CASRHDAGVYNQPQHF. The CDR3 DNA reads TGTGCCAGCAGACACGATGCGGGGGTTTACAATCAGCCCCAGCATTTT.